One and the same sample provided the 6 T cell receptor beta chains below, sequenced in a study of blood T cell repertoires in COVID-19. TCRdb's table, derived via immunoSEQ multiplex PCR, lists solely in-frame clones and lacks some. The sample lists around 230,000 clones, about 87% occurring once. The specimen sequenced was PBMCs or T cells enriched from blood (not recorded which). These receptor sequences come from a woman aged 25-40 years who had recovered from COVID-19.

This rearrangement joins TRBV21-1 to TRBJ2-4; the table gives TRBD2 as D, unverified against the DNA. TRBV21-1 is a pseudogene segment. The CDR3 is made up of 16 amino acids. CDR3 region: CASSKARSLSGNIQYF. Written as DNA, the CDR3 is TGTGCCAGCAGCAAAGCGCGATCCCTCTCCGGAAACATTCAGTACTTC.

The CDR3 nucleotides read TGTGCCAGCAGCTTAGGGCTATATGGCAGCTCCATGGGCAATCAGCCCCAGCATTTT. Its translation is CASSLGLYGSSMGNQPQHF. The chain carries TRBV7-3 and TRBJ1-5; D is uncertain. The V gene lost 2 bases and the J gene lost 2 bases, with 22 bases spanning the gap. From germline, CDR1 is SGHTA and CDR2 FQGTGA. This CDR3 is built from 19 residues.

This chain connects TRBV6-5 to TRBJ1-3; unclear D gene. Germline-derived CDR1 and CDR2 are MNHEY and SVGAGI. Trimming stripped 7 bases from V and 1 base from J, with 2 bases between. The CDR3 consists of 11 residues. CDR3 bases: TGTGCCAGCACGTCTGGAAACACCATATATTTT. This gives the protein CASTSGNTIYF.

The rearrangement links TRBV5-1 to TRBJ1-2, with D maybe TRBD1 (6 bases). This CDR3 is built from 18 residues. Germline loops: CDR1 SGHRS, CDR2 YFSETQ. The V end lost 0 bases, the J end lost 4 bases, and 22 bases lay between the germline ends. CDR3 loop: CASSLVGSLSTGSYGYTF. The CDR3 DNA is TGCGCCAGCAGCTTGGTCGGTTCTTTATCGACAGGCTCCTATGGCTACACCTTC.

As DNA, the CDR3 is TGCGCCAGCAGCCGATATAGCGGGGGGCCTCGAGAGACCCAGTACTTC. Translating gives CASSRYSGGPRETQYF. V gene TRBV4-1 combines with J gene TRBJ2-5, with 10 bases fitting TRBD2. Germline CDR1 and CDR2: MGHRA and YSYEKL. The CDR3 length is 16 residues. Germline trimming cut 4 bases from V and 4 bases from J; bases unmatched to any gene: 9.

J is TRBJ1-1 and V is TRBV5-4; 7 positions match TRBD1. The junction had 6 bases not matched to a gene; V was cut back by 2 bases and J by 2 bases. Germline values: CDR1 SGHNT, CDR2 YYREEE (reference sequence). The CDR3 length is 15 residues. The CDR3 nucleotides read TGTGCCAGCAGCTTAAATAAGGGGGCCAACACTGAAGCTTTCTTT. Amino acids: CASSLNKGANTEAFF. Combining the CDR3 with reference TRBV5-4 and TRBJ1-1 gives the whole variable domain ETGVTQSPTHLIKTRGQQVTLRCSSQSGHNTVSWYQQALGQGPQFIFQYYREEENGRGNFPPRFSGLQFPNYSSELNVNALELDDSALYLCASSLNKGANTEAFFGQGTRLTVV.